This T cell receptor (beta chain) is from a study of T-cell memory formation after mild COVID-19. The study, taken as a whole, reports: CD4+ contracting clones were mainly CM and EM; CD8+ ones, EMRA.

5'RACE with constant-segment primers yielded barcoded, UMI-tagged TCR alpha and TCR beta cDNA libraries. Each CDR3 protein gets one entry after TCRdb re-called the 5' RACE reads with MiXCR. The sample holds approximately 60,000 distinct CDR3 sequences, over 7.5% seen once. This clonotype occurred many times. The antigen is not known. The CDR3 is 12 amino acids. V was clipped by 3 bases and J by 7 bases, with 12 bases between them. CDR1 and CDR2 (germline): DFQATT, SNEGSKA (reference sequence). The genes are TRBV20-1 and TRBJ1-1; D possibly corresponds to TRBD1 (6 bases). The sequencing sample was made of PBMCs or a T cell subset sorted from them (not recorded which). The source of this sequence is a young man who had mild COVID-19 (a few samples of this study predate the infection). Cell type and time point are not known. The CDR3 loop is CSASDQGFEAFF. The CDR3 DNA sequence: TGCAGTGCTAGTGACCAGGGGTTTGAAGCTTTCTTT.